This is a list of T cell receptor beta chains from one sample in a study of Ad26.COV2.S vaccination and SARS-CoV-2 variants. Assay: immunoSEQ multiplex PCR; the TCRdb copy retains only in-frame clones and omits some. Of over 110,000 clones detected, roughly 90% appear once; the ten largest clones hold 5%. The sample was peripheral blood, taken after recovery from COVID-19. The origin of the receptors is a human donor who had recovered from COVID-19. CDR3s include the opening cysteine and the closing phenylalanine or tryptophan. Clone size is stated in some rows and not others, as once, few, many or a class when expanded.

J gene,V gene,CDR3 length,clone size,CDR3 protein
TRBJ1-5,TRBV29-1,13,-,CSVGPGGNQPQHF
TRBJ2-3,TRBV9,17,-,CASSVDRGYTTTDTQYF
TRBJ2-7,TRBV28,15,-,CASSPTGTGVYEQYF
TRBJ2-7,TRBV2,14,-,CASSGRTGSYEQYF
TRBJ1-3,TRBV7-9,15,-,CASSRLQPAGNTIYF
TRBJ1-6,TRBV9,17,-,CASSVQEVMAGGSPLHF
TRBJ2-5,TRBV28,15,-,CASSPGTSWGETQYF
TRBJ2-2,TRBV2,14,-,CASSEWLAAGELFF
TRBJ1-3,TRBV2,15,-,CASSRLTGAGNTIYF
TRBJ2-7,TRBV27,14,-,CASSPAGNSYEQYF
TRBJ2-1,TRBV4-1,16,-,CASSQGLAGAYNEQFF
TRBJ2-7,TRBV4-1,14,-,CASGAETDGYEQYF
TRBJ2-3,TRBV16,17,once,CASSQSLASARTDTQYF
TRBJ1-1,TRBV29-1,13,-,CSVVKSENTEAFF
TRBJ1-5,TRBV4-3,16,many,CASSQDLGKGNQPQHF
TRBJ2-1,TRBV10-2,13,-,CASQGPNYNEQFF
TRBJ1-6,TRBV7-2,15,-,CASSEGTPNSSPLHF
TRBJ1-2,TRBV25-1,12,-,CARGQGSGGYTF
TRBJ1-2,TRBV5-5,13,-,CASSLWGGYGYTF
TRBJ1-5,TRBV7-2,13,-,CASSRQGNQPQHF
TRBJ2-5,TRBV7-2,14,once,CASSPSKVQETQYF
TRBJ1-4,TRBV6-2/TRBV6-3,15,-,CASSFRDRGHEKLFF
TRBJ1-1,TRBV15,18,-,CATSSQPLGRGRETEAFF
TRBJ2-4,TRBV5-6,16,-,CASSFRASGSKNIQYF
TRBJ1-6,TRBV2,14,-,CASRVHGANSPLHF
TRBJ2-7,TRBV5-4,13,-,CASSAARAYEQYF
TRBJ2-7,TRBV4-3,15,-,CASSQDWGVGYEQYF
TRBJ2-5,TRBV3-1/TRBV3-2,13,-,CASSGTAQETQYF
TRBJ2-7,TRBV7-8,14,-,CASSLDRQGHEQYF
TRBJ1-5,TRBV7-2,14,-,CASSPAEGYQPQHF